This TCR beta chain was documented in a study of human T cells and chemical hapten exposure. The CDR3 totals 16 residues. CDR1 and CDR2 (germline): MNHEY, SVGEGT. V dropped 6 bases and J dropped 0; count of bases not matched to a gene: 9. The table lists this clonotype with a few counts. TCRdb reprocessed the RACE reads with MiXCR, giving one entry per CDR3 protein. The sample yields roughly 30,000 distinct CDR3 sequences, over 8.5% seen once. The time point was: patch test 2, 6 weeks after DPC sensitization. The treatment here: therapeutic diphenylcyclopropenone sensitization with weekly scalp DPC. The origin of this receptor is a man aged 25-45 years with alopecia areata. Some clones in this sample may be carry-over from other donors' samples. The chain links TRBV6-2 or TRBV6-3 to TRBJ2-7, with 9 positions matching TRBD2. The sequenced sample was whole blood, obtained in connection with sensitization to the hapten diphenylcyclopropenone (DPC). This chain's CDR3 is CASSSPTSGFSYEQYF. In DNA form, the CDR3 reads TGTGCCAGCAGCTCCCCGACTAGCGGTTTCTCCTACGAGCAGTACTTC.